This T cell receptor (beta chain) appears in the sequencing data of a study of blood T cell repertoires in COVID-19. Study summary: Samples representing acute and convalescent COVID-19 were sourced from the United States, Italy and Spain.

This CDR3 region has 12 residues. Germline loops: CDR1 MNHNY, CDR2 SVGAGI (reference sequence). V shed 5 bases and J shed 8 bases, with 9 bases lying between them. In the original workflow: Amplification from reference gene primers served as the basis for estimated nucleated cell counts. The method was immunoSEQ multiplex PCR; TCRdb's version includes in-frame clones alone and lacks a portion of them. V and J calls and clone size are those listed in that table; D and trimming were worked out from the DNA. The sample comprises around 59,000 clones, 65% to 85% of which are singletons, and about 7.1% rests with the top ten.

The gene calls are TRBV6-6 and TRBJ2-2, with no clear D. The origin of this receptor is a man aged 60-69 years with acute or convalescent COVID-19. Sequencing was carried out using peripheral blood. The CDR3 nucleotides read TGTGCCAGCAGTACGCGCGGAGGGGAGCTGTTTTTT. This sequence encodes CASSTRGGELFF.